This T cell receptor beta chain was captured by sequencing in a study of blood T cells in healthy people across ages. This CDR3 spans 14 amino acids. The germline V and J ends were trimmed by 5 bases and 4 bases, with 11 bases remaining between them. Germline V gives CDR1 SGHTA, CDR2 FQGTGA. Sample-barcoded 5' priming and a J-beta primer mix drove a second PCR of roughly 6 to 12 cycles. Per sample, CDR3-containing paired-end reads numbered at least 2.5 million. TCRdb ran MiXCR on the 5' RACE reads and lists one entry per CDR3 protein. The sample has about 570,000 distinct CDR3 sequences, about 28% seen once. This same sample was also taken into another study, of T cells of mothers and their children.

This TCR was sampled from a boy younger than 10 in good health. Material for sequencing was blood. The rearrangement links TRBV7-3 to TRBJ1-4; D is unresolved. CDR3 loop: CASSPRRLNEKLFF. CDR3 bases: TGTGCCAGCAGCCCCAGGCGGCTTAATGAAAAACTGTTTTTT. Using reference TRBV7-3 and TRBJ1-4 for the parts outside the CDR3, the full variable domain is GAGVSQTPSNKVTEKGKYVELRCDPISGHTALYWYRQSLGQGPEFLIYFQGTGAADDSGLPNDRFFAVRPEGSVSTLKIQRTERGDSAVYLCASSPRRLNEKLFFGSGTQLSVL.